In this sample, the clone carrying this T cell receptor (beta chain) turned up a few times. The antigen is not known. The purity of all sorted populations exceeded 95%. Expressed TCRB transcripts were sequenced because the isolated RNA had all been reverse transcribed beforehand. Sequenced by immunoSEQ multiplex PCR; TCRdb stores in-frame clones only, minus some. The sample has a few hundred thousand clones; over 9% are singletons. The data belong to a study of beta chain features in type 1 diabetes. Study conclusions and caveats: A moderate, significant TCRB CDR3 shortening appeared in type 1 diabetes across four CD4+ subsets.

V shed 1 base, J shed 0 bases, and the junction held 6 bases outside the gene matches. Germline CDR1 and CDR2: KGHSH and LQKENI. This CDR3 is 16 amino acids long. This clonotype was obtained from a man between 25 and 39 years old with type 1 diabetes. The sample consisted of central memory CD4+ T cells from blood. The chain joins TRBV18 to TRBJ2-7; TRBD2 matches 7 bases. CDR3 coding DNA: TGTGCCAGCTCACCACTTACCGGGACTAACTCCTACGAGCAGTACTTC. As protein: CASSPLTGTNSYEQYF.